The 29 T cell receptor beta chains in this list originate from one sample, sequenced in a study of metastatic and nonmetastatic thyroid tumors. Each patient went into thyroid surgery without having received any treatment. TCRdb redid the clone calls on the PCR reads using MiXCR. The top ten hold about a quarter of the sample, which has approximately 13,000 clones, around a third seen once. The specimen sequenced was tumor tissue. The receptor source for this set is a female donor with papillary thyroid cancer or a benign thyroid nodule (not recorded which). Some clones in this sample may be carry-over from other donors' samples.

This clone was observed a handful of times. This chain connects TRBV30 to TRBJ1-2, with D unclear. CDR3 length: 11 residues. With 0 bases removed from V and 7 bases from J, the gap between germline ends came to 6 bases. Germline V gives CDR1 GTSNPN, CDR2 SVGIG (reference sequence). This CDR3 reads CAWSVGFGYTF. In DNA form, the CDR3 reads TGTGCCTGGAGTGTAGGGTTTGGCTACACCTTC.

Turning to this clone: The junction departs from the called germline gene at one end, perhaps through a read error. The chain combines TRBV6-1 with TRBJ1-3; D gene unclear. CDR3 length: 14 amino acids. CDR1 MNHNS and CDR2 SASEGT come from the germline V gene. The CDR3 here is CVSMDASSGNTIYF. The DNA for the CDR3 is TGTGTCAGCATGGACGCTAGCTCTGGAAACACCATATATTTT.

There are many counts of this clone. The V gene is TRBV6-1, the J gene TRBJ1-6, with D tentatively TRBD1 (5 bases). V dropped 5 bases and J dropped 9 bases, with 14 bases sitting between them. The CDR3 is 14 residues long. The germline V gene has CDR1 MNHNS and CDR2 SASEGT. CDR3 loop: CASSTSETASPLHF. Written as DNA, the CDR3 is TGTGCCAGCAGTACCTCCGAGACAGCTTCACCCCTCCACTTT.

The V and J genes are TRBV28 and TRBJ2-2; the match to TRBD1 covers 9 bases. CDR1 is MDHEN, CDR2 SYDVKM, per germline. The junction had 10 bases not matched to a gene; V was cut back by 4 bases and J by 7 bases. This CDR3 is built from 16 residues. The CDR3 here is CASSSTGTGIRGELFF. CDR3 nucleotides: TGTGCCAGCAGTTCAACCGGGACAGGGATTCGCGGGGAGCTGTTTTTT.

The CDR3 reads CATSDTLAGAWNEQFF. CDR3 nucleotides: TGTGCCACCAGTGATACACTAGCGGGAGCATGGAATGAGCAGTTCTTC. V and J are TRBV24-1 and TRBJ2-1; 11 bases are shared with TRBD2. The CDR3 sequence is 16 residues long. V lost 3 bases, J lost 7 bases, and 7 bases stayed unmatched. Germline V gives CDR1 KGHDR, CDR2 SFDVKD.

In the case of this clone: At one boundary the junction diverges from the germline segment, which might be a read error. The chain carries TRBV7-2 and TRBJ1-1, with D perhaps TRBD1 (5 bases). This CDR3 has 14 residues. Germline CDR1 and CDR2: SGHTA and FQGNSA. Written as DNA, the CDR3 is TGTGCCATCAGCTTCTGGGGCAGAAACACTGAAGCTTTCTTT. It translates to CAISFWGRNTEAFF.

Concerning this clone itself: Since a much larger clone is just one base distant, this may be a read error. The CDR3 sequence is CSSRDGREAEEQYF. The CDR3 coding sequence is TGCAGTTCTAGAGATGGTAGGGAGGCGGAAGAGCAGTACTTC. The chain has TRBV20-1 and TRBJ2-7; the D gene is possibly TRBD2 (6 bases). CDR1 and CDR2 from the germline V gene are DFQATT and SNEGSKA (reference sequence). This CDR3 region has 14 residues.

This clone is classed as medium-sized. The sample carries other DNA sequences with the same CDR3. The chain links TRBV6-2 or TRBV6-3 to TRBJ1-4; TRBD1 agrees at 7 bases. V lost 2 bases to trimming and J lost 7 bases; unmatched junction nucleotides: 4. Per germline, CDR1 MNHEY and CDR2 SVGEGT. CDR3 size: 14 residues. CDR3 DNA sequence: TGTGCCAGCAGTTACAGGGGGCGAGGTGAAAAACTGTTTTTT. Translating gives CASSYRGRGEKLFF.

In its sample, this clone ranks as medium-sized. The rearrangement joins TRBV7-2 to TRBJ2-3, with D unresolved. The CDR3 extends over 15 amino acids. Germline loops: CDR1 SGHTA, CDR2 FQGNSA. Trimming shortened V by 4 bases and J by 0 bases, and 11 bases separated the two germline ends. The CDR3 here is CASSYNYLSTDTQYF. The CDR3 coding sequence is TGTGCCAGCAGCTACAACTACCTTAGCACAGATACGCAGTATTTT.

This clone was counted many times. The V call is TRBV7-9, the J call TRBJ2-5, with D perhaps matching TRBD2 (7 bases). The CDR3 length is 13 residues. Deletions cut 11 bases from V and 1 base from J, with 14 bases between. Per the germline V gene, CDR1 is SEHNR and CDR2 is FQNEAQ (reference sequence). The CDR3: CAGGDTPQETQYF. The CDR3 region has the DNA TGTGCCGGGGGGGACACTCCCCAAGAGACCCAGTACTTC.

This clone was seen repeatedly, ten times or more. The J gene is TRBJ2-2, the V gene TRBV5-1; D is possibly TRBD2 (6 bases). The CDR3 loop spans 16 amino acids. V gave up 1 base and J gave up 4 bases, with 14 bases separating them. Per the germline V gene, CDR1 is SGHRS and CDR2 is YFSETQ. DNA of the CDR3: TGCGCCAGCAGCTTGTCTGGCGGGGCTACCACCGGGGAGCTGTTTTTT. Amino acids: CASSLSGGATTGELFF. Full variable domain (rest looked up from reference TRBV5-1 and TRBJ2-2): KAGVTQTPRYLIKTRGQQVTLSCSPISGHRSVSWYQQTPGQGLQFLFEYFSETQRNKGNFPGRFSGRQFSNSRSEMNVSTLELGDSALYLCASSLSGGATTGELFFGEGSRLTVL.

The CDR3 here is CSARLNGRPYEQYF. The CDR3 DNA reads TGCAGTGCTCGACTTAACGGGCGCCCCTACGAGCAGTACTTC. The chain carries TRBV20-1 and TRBJ2-7; D is uncertain. Trimming removed 5 bases at V and 2 bases at J, with 16 bases between. Germline CDR1 and CDR2: DFQATT and SNEGSKA (reference sequence). The CDR3 length is 14 residues.

This clone was detected many times. This chain links TRBV7-9 with TRBJ2-7, with D possibly called TRBD1 or TRBD2 (6 bases each). Trimming removed 2 bases at V and 4 bases at J, with 9 bases between. This CDR3 region has 13 residues. The V gene's germline CDR1 is SEHNR and CDR2 FQNEAQ (reference sequence). The CDR3 loop reads CASSLQGRYEQYF. The DNA for the CDR3 is TGTGCCAGCAGCTTACAGGGGAGGTACGAGCAGTACTTC. Full variable domain (missing parts from reference TRBV7-9 and TRBJ2-7): DTGVSQNPRHKITKRGQNVTFRCDPISEHNRLYWYRQTLGQGPEFLTYFQNEAQLEKSRLLSDRFSAERPKGSFSTLEIQRTEQGDSAMYLCASSLQGRYEQYFGPGTRLTVT.

The J gene is TRBJ1-5, the V gene TRBV28; TRBD1 might be the D (6 bases). The CDR3 sequence is 16 residues long. V was shortened by 6 bases and J by 0 bases, with 15 bases between the two germline ends. Looked up from germline, CDR1 is MDHEN and CDR2 is SYDVKM. CDR3 coding DNA: TGTGCCAGCAGGCGCCTCAGGGACACTAGCAATCAGCCCCAGCATTTT. Translated, it gives CASRRLRDTSNQPQHF.

The chain uses TRBV25-1 and TRBJ2-5, with unresolved D. V lost 7 bases to trimming and J lost 6 bases, with 24 bases between them. Germline V CDR1 and CDR2: MGHDK, SYGVNS. This CDR3 has 16 residues. This CDR3 is CASNDIRGVSLKTQYF. The CDR3 DNA follows: TGTGCCAGCAATGATATTCGTGGGGTCAGCCTGAAGACCCAGTACTTC.

This clone was picked up many times. The chain couples TRBV4-1 to TRBJ2-2; TRBD2 agrees at 7 bases. Trimming at V came to 5 bases and at J to 7 bases, leaving 4 bases not matched to a gene. This CDR3 comprises 13 residues. Per germline, CDR1 MGHRA and CDR2 YSYEKL. The CDR3 spells CASSGTTNGELFF. CDR3 sequence (DNA): TGCGCCAGCAGCGGGACTACTAACGGGGAGCTGTTTTTT.

The CDR3 spells CASRDTPGLAGLGELFF. CDR3 nucleotide sequence: TGTGCCAGCAGGGACACACCGGGACTAGCGGGTCTCGGGGAGCTGTTTTTT. J is TRBJ2-2 and V is TRBV11-1, with 12 bases aligning to TRBD2. Germline CDR1 is SGHAT and CDR2 is FQDESV (reference sequence). The junction had 12 bases not matched to a gene; V was cut back by 6 bases and J by 7 bases. The CDR3 totals 17 residues.

The genes are TRBV15 and TRBJ2-7; D gene unclear. Looked up from germline, CDR1 is LNHNV and CDR2 is YYDKDF (reference sequence). Trimming removed 0 bases from V and 3 bases from J, with 6 bases in between. The CDR3 loop spans 13 amino acids. Here the CDR3 reads CATSRDWGYEQYF. For the CDR3, the DNA is TGTGCCACCAGCAGAGATTGGGGCTACGAGCAGTACTTC. Looking up the rest from reference TRBV15 and TRBJ2-7 gives the full variable domain: DAMVIQNPRYQVTQFGKPVTLSCSQTLNHNVMYWYQQKSSQAPKLLFHYYDKDFNNEADTPDNFQSRRPNTSFCFLDIRSPGLGDTAMYLCATSRDWGYEQYFGPGTRLTVT.

This clone was seen repeatedly, ten times or more. The CDR3, as DNA: TGCGCCAGCAGTGAGCGGGAGTGGGCAGATACGCAGTATTTT. Residues: CASSEREWADTQYF. This chain joins TRBV10-1 and TRBJ2-3, with D perhaps TRBD2 (6 bases). Trimming removed 2 bases at V and 4 bases at J, with 10 bases between. The germline V gene encodes CDR1 WNHNN and CDR2 SYGVQD (reference sequence). The length of the CDR3 is 14 residues.

This clone is medium-sized (0.01 to 0.1%) within its sample. CDR3 loop: CASSGQGAQQWGYTF. The CDR3 region has the DNA TGTGCCAGCAGTGGGCAGGGGGCCCAACAGTGGGGCTACACCTTC. The chain combines TRBV2 with TRBJ1-2; 8 bases are a match to TRBD1. The CDR3 sequence is 15 residues long. Germline CDR1 SNHLY, CDR2 FYNNEI. The ends lost 4 bases at V and 8 bases at J; junction bases unmatched: 12.

In its sample, this clone was seen many times. This may come from a read error, since a much larger clone is one base off. This sample includes further DNA sequences coding for the same CDR3. V and J are TRBV5-1 and TRBJ2-3; TRBD1 might be the D (5 bases). There are 13 residues in the CDR3. Trimming left V 6 bases short and J 4 bases short, with 12 bases between. Germline values: CDR1 SGHRS, CDR2 YFSETQ. The CDR3 sequence is CASMDTDPDTQYF. Here the CDR3 DNA reads TGCGCCAGCATGGACACGGACCCAGATACGCAGTATTTT.

In its sample, this clone was seen a few times. The chain joins TRBV4-1 to TRBJ1-6; D perhaps matches TRBD1 (5 bases). There are 15 residues in the CDR3. Looked up from germline, CDR1 is MGHRA and CDR2 is YSYEKL. Trimming left V 0 bases short and J 8 bases short, with 11 bases between. The CDR3 DNA reads as TGCGCCAGCAGCCAAGATATGGGGGTGGATTCACCCCTCCACTTT. Translated, it gives CASSQDMGVDSPLHF.

This clone appeared many times. The rearrangement joins TRBV19 to TRBJ1-1, with D possibly being TRBD1 (5 bases). Germline lookup yields CDR1 LNHDA and CDR2 SQIVND (reference sequence). The ends were cut back, 4 bases at V and 4 bases at J, with 10 bases in the middle. The CDR3 is 13 amino acids. The CDR3 loop is CASSRRDSTEAFF. Here the CDR3 DNA reads TGTGCCAGTAGTAGACGCGACAGCACTGAAGCTTTCTTT.

This clone is large (0.1 to 1%) in the sample. Other DNA sequences from this sample encode an identical CDR3 as well. The CDR3 sequence: CASSPDRAREKLFF. In DNA form, the CDR3 reads TGTGCCAGCTCACCCGACAGGGCTCGGGAAAAACTGTTTTTT. The chain has TRBV18 and TRBJ1-4; the match to TRBD1 covers 7 bases. J lost 8 bases, V lost 3 bases, and 6 bases had no gene match. Germline CDR1 is KGHSH and CDR2 is LQKENI. This CDR3 has 14 amino acids.

Sample share makes this clone medium-sized (0.01 to 0.1%). This chain connects TRBV24-1 to TRBJ2-1; D is unresolved. V gave up 4 bases and J gave up 6 bases, with 6 bases separating them. Per the germline V gene, CDR1 is KGHDR and CDR2 is SFDVKD. CDR3 length equals 12 residues. The DNA of the CDR3 is TGTGCCACCAGTGAAGATCTCAATGAGCAGTTCTTC. Translating gives CATSEDLNEQFF.

This clone was counted between two and nine times. This sequence joins TRBV24-1 and TRBJ1-2; D remains ambiguous. Looked up from germline, CDR1 is KGHDR and CDR2 is SFDVKD. V was trimmed by 4 bases and J by 5 bases, leaving 7 bases between them. The CDR3 consists of 12 residues. The CDR3 DNA reads TGTGCCACCAGTGAGGGGAGTTATGGCTACACCTTC. It yields the protein CATSEGSYGYTF.

This clone was counted many times. The V and J genes are TRBV3-2 and TRBJ1-5; whether TRBD1, the table's D call, matches the DNA was not checked. TRBV3-2 is described as a pseudogene. The CDR3 has 18 amino acids. CDR3 sequence reads: CTSSPLGQIFHSNQPQHF. CDR3 nucleotide sequence: TGTACCAGCAGCCCATTAGGACAAATCTTTCATAGCAATCAGCCCCAGCATTTT.

This clone was picked up many times. V usage is TRBV20-1 and J usage is TRBJ2-1, with D unclear. Germline CDR1 reads DFQATT; CDR2 reads SNEGSKA (reference sequence). There are 12 residues in the CDR3. V lost 6 bases to trimming and J lost 8 bases, with 14 bases between them. CDR3 loop: CSALGTLDEQFF. CDR3 sequence (DNA): TGCAGTGCCCTGGGTACTCTCGATGAGCAGTTCTTC.

The table lists this clone with many counts. A much larger clone lies one base from this, so it may be a read error. The V call is TRBV20-1, the J call TRBJ2-7; D is unresolved. This CDR3 comprises 13 residues. Germline V gene data show CDR1 as DFQATT and CDR2 as SNEGSKA (reference sequence). CDR3 in amino acids: CNARQNLLREQYF. The CDR3 nucleotides are TGCAATGCTAGACAAAACTTGCTACGAGAGCAGTACTTC.